This passage covers 3 T cell receptor beta chains from one sample sequenced in a study of cytomegalovirus exposure and HLA in healthy donors. This PCR relied on a set of 60 Vbeta primers and 13 Jbeta primers. TCRdb's table, derived via immunoSEQ multiplex PCR, lists solely in-frame clones and lacks some. The sample lists roughly 170,000 clones; roughly 84% were seen once. What was sequenced was PBMCs. The receptors here all came from a girl aged 2 to 9 in good health and CMV-seropositive.

The chain couples TRBV5-1 to TRBJ2-3, with unresolved D. The CDR3 extends over 14 amino acids. CDR1 is SGHRS, CDR2 YFSETQ, per germline. Trimming left V 1 base short and J 2 bases short, with 8 bases between. The CDR3 DNA reads as TGCGCCAGCAGCTTGAAGCTCACCACAGATACGCAGTATTTT. It yields the protein CASSLKLTTDTQYF.

This clone appeared once. V is TRBV28 and J is TRBJ2-4; possibly TRBD2 for D (6 bases). V shed 6 bases and J shed 0 bases, with 15 bases lying between them. The germline gives CDR1 MDHEN, CDR2 SYDVKM. This CDR3 region has 16 residues. The CDR3 bases are TGTGCCAGCAGCCCTGTGGGAGGCGGAGCCAAAAACATTCAGTACTTC. This codes for CASSPVGGGAKNIQYF.

This chain links TRBV5-1 with TRBJ1-1, with a possible D match to TRBD1 (5 bases). Per germline, CDR1 SGHRS and CDR2 YFSETQ. Between the trimmed V and J ends, which lost 6 bases and 1 base, there was a span of 13 bases. The length of the CDR3 is 14 residues. The DNA of the CDR3 is TGCGCCAGCACCAGACAGCCACCGAACACTGAAGCTTTCTTT. Protein sequence: CASTRQPPNTEAFF.